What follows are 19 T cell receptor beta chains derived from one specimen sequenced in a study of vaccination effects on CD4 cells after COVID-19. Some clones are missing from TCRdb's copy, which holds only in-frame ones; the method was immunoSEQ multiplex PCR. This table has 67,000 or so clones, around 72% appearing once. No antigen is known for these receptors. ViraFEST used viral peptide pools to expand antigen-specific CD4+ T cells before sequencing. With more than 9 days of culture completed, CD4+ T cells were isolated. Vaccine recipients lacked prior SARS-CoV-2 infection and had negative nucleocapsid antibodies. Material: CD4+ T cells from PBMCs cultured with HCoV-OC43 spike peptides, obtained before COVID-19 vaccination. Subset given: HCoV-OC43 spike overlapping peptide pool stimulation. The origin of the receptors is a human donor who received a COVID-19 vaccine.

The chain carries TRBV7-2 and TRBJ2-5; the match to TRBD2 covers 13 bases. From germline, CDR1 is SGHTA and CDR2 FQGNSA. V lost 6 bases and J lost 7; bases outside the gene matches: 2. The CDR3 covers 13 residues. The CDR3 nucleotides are TGTGCCAGCAGACGACTAGCGGGGGGGACCCAGTACTTC. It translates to CASRRLAGGTQYF. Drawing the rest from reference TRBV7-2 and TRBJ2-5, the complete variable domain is GAGVSQSPSNKVTEKGKDVELRCDPISGHTALYWYRQSLGQGLEFLIYFQGNSAPDKSGLPSDRFSAERTGGSVSTLTIQRTQQEDSAVYLCASRRLAGGTQYFGPGTRLLVL.

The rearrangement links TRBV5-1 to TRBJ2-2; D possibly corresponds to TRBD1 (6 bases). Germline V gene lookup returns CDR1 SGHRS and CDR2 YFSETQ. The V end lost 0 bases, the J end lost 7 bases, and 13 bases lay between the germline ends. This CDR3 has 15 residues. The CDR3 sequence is CASSLGTGRVGELFF. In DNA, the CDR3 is TGCGCCAGCAGCTTGGGAACAGGGAGAGTCGGGGAGCTGTTTTTT.

The CDR3 region is CASSLGLSFNQPQHF. CDR3 nucleotides: TGTGCCAGCAGTTTGGGTCTCAGTTTCAATCAGCCCCAGCATTTT. The chain uses TRBV28 and TRBJ1-5, with D hard to call. Germline lookup yields CDR1 MDHEN and CDR2 SYDVKM. The CDR3 runs to 15 residues. Trimming removed 3 bases from V and 3 bases from J, with 12 bases in between.

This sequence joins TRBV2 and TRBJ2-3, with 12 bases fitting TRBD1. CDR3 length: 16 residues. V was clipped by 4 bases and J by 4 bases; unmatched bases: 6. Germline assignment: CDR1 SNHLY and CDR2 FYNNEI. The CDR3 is CASSARGQGAADTQYF. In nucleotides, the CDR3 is TGTGCCAGCAGTGCCCGGGGACAGGGGGCGGCAGATACGCAGTATTTT.

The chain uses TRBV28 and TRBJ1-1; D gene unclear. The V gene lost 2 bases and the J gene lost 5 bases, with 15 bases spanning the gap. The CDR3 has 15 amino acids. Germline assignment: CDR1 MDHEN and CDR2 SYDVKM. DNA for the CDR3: TGTGCCAGCAGTTTAAGGGTCCCGTGGAGTACTGAAGCTTTCTTT. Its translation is CASSLRVPWSTEAFF.

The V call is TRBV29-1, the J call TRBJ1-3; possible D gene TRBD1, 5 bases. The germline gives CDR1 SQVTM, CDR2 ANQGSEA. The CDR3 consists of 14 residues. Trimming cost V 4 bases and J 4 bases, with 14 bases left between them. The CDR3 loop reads CSVGKGTGGNTIYF. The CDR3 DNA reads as TGCAGCGTTGGGAAGGGGACGGGCGGAAACACCATATATTTT.

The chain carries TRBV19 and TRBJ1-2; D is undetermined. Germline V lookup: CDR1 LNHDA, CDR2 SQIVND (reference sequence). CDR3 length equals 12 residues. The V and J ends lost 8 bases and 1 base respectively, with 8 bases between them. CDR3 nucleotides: TGTGCCAGTCGCGATATTAACTATGGCTACACCTTC. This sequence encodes CASRDINYGYTF.

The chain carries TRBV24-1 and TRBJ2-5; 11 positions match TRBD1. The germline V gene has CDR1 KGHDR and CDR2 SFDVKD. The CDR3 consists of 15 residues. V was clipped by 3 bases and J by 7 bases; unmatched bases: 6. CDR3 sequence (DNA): TGTGCCACCAGTGATGGTGGGACAGGGGGTAGGACCCAGTACTTC. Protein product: CATSDGGTGGRTQYF.

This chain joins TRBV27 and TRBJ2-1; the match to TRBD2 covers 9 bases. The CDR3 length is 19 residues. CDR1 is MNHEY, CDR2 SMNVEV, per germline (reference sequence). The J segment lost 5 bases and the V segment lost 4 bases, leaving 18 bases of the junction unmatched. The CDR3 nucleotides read TGTGCCAGCAGTTCCACTATAAGCCCCCGGACTAGCGAAAACAATGAGCAGTTCTTC. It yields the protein CASSSTISPRTSENNEQFF.

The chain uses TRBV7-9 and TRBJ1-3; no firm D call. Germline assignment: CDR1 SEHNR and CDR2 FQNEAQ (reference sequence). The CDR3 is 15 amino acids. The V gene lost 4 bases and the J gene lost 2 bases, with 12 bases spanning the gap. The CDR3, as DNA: TGTGCCAGCAGCTCCTTAGCGGAGGCTGGAAACACCATATATTTT. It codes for CASSSLAEAGNTIYF.

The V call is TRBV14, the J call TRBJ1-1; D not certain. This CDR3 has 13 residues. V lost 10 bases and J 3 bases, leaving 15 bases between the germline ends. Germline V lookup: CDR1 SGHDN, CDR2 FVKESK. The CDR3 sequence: CATSRRSYTEAFF. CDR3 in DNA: TGTGCCACTTCGAGGAGAAGTTACACTGAAGCTTTCTTT.

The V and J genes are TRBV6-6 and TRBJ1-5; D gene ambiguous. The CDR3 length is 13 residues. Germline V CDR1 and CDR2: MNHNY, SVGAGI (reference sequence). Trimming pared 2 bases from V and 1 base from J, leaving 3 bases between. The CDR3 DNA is TGTGCCAGCAGTTACGGCAGCAATCAGCCCCAGCATTTT. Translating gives CASSYGSNQPQHF.

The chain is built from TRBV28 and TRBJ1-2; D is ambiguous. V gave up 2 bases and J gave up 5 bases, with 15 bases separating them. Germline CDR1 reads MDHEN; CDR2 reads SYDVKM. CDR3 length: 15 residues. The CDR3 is CASSLLGSPRYGYTF. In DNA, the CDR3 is TGTGCCAGCAGTTTACTAGGGTCCCCCCGGTATGGCTACACCTTC.

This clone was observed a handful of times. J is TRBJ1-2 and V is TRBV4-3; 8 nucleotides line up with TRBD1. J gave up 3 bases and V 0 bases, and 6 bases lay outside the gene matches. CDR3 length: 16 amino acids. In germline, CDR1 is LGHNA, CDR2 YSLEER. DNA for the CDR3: TGCGCCAGCAGCCAAGAGAGGACAGGGAGGGACTATGGCTACACCTTC. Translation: CASSQERTGRDYGYTF.

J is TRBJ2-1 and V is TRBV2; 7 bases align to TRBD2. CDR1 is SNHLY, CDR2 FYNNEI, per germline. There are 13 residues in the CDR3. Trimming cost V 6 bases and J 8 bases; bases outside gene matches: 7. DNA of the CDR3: TGTGCCAGCAGCGGTACTAGCGACGATGAGCAGTTCTTC. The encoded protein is CASSGTSDDEQFF.

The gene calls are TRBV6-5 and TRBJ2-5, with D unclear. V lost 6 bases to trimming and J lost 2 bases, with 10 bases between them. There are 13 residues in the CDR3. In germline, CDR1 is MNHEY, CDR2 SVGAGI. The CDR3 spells CASSRAGQETQYF. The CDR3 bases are TGTGCCAGCAGCCGGGCAGGACAAGAGACCCAGTACTTC.

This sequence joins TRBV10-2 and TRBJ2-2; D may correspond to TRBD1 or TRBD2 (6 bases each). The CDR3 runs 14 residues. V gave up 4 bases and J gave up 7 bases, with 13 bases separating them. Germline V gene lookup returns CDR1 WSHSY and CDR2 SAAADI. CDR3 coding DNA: TGCGCCAGCAGTGCGCGGGACACCGTCGGGGAGCTGTTTTTT. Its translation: CASSARDTVGELFF.

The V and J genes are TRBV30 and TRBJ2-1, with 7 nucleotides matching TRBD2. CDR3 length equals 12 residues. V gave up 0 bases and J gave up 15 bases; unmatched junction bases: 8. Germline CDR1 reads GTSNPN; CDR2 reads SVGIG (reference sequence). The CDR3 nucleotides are TGTGCCTGGAGTGTGGGGGGGTTCGTACTGTTCTTC. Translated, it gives CAWSVGGFVLFF.

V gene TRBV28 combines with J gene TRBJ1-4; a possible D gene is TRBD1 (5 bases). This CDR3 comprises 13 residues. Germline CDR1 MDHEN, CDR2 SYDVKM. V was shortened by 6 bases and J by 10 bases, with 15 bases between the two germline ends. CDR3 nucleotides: TGTGCCAGCAGACAGGCGAGTGGGGGAAAACTGTTTTTT. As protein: CASRQASGGKLFF.